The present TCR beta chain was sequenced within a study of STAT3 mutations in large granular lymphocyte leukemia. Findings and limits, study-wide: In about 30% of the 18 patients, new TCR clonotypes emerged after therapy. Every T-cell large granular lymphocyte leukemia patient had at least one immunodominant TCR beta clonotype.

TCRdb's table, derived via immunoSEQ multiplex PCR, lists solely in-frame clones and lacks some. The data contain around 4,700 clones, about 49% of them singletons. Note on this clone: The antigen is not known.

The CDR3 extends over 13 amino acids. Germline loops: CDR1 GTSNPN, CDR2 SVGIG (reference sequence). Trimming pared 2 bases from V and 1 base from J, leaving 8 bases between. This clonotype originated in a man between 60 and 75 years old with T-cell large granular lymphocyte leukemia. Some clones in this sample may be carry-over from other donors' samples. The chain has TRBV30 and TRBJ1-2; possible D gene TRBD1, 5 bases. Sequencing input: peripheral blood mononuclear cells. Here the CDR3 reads CAWSPQGNYGYTF. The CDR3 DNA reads TGTGCCTGGAGTCCGCAGGGTAACTATGGCTACACCTTC.